The T cell receptor beta chain under discussion was sequenced for a study of OX40 agonist ivuxolimab in advanced cancers. Study-wide context: The costimulatory receptor OX40 (CD134) was targeted by ivuxolimab, a fully human IgG2 agonistic monoclonal antibody. Intravenous ivuxolimab was administered to patients every 2 weeks at six dose levels: 0.01, 0.1, 0.3, 1.5, 3 and 10 mg/kg. Of the 50 or so patients in dose escalation, 19 had hepatocellular carcinoma, about 15 had melanoma, 9 had renal cell carcinoma and 9 had head and neck cancer. In the dose-escalation cohort, over 65% of patients were male, and the mean age was roughly 60 years, with a range of about 23 to 85. Patients were allowed to have had prior anti-PD-1, anti-PD-L1 or anti-CTLA-4 therapy, and more than 30% of the dose-escalation patients had previously received checkpoint inhibitors. Partial responses occurred in three dose-escalation patients: two with cutaneous melanoma and one with hepatocellular carcinoma. Peripheral TCRbeta sequencing aimed to test whether ivuxolimab altered TCR sequence diversity and caused clonal T-cell expansion. The paper covers the monotherapy dose-escalation part of the phase I ivuxolimab trial, which included N ≈ 57 patients.

The CDR3 holds 16 amino acids from the cysteine to the phenylalanine. Of all the DNA, just the CDR3 is kept, 48 bases in frame from base 1. As regards this clone: Its specific antigen is unknown. Per-base quality was not reported, and no clone a single base away is much larger than it.

Patients with autoimmune disease history or receiving systemic immunosuppression were excluded from the trial. Peripheral blood for TCR sequencing was collected from all dose cohorts at baseline, on cycle 4 day 1, and on cycle 7 day 1. The samples were taken from a phase I, first-in-human, multicenter, open-label dose-escalation trial of ivuxolimab. Adults with locally advanced or metastatic melanoma, renal cell, hepatocellular, or head and neck squamous cell carcinoma were enrolled in the trial. CD4+ and CD8+ T cells were sorted separately from peripheral blood before TCR sequencing. General conclusions and limits of the study: Antigen specificity was not determined for the clonally expanded peripheral T cells. In the 0.1-3.0 mg/kg groups, partial responders had among the lowest normalized peripheral clonal expansion, particularly in CD8+ T cells. On average, CD8+ T cells showed more expanded clones than CD4+ T cells after ivuxolimab. Clonal expansion of both CD4+ and CD8+ blood T cells was observed from baseline to week 6 at doses 0.1 to 3.0 mg/kg. Low levels of normalized T-cell clonal expansion were also seen in some nonresponding patients.

To sequence the TCRbeta CDR3 region, genomic DNA was isolated from the sorted cells. The immunoSEQ Assay was used for sequencing of TCRbeta CDR3 regions. Sourced from immuneACCESS, this table was stored by TCRdb with only in-frame sequences that have V and J called. A share of the clones is absent; for the studies checked, an unresolved V gene accounts for under half, and the remainder has no known explanation. Within this sample are tens of thousands of clones, with less than 90% of them counted one time only. The ten largest clonotypes hold around 2.9% of the sample. The sample consisted of CD4+ or CD8+ T cells sorted from blood, taken in a trial of the OX40 agonist ivuxolimab. This receptor was taken from an adult with an advanced solid tumor such as melanoma, head and neck, liver or kidney cancer. The chain is made from TRBV21-1 and TRBJ2-3; the table gives TRBD2 as D, unverified against the DNA. TRBV21-1 is a pseudogene. In nucleotide form, the sequence is TGTGCCAGCAGCAAATGCCCAGCGGGACCCACAGATACGCAGTATTTT. Protein translation: CASSKCPAGPTDTQYF.